This T cell receptor beta chain was captured by sequencing in a study of blood T cell repertoires in COVID-19. Study information: The samples span acute and convalescent COVID-19 from the United States, Italy and Spain. The cDNA or gDNA used as material had been derived from T cells, B-cell-depleted T cells, or PBMCs.

The authors' processing: Amplification from reference gene primers served as the basis for estimated nucleated cell counts. The method was immunoSEQ multiplex PCR; TCRdb's version includes in-frame clones alone and lacks a portion of them. That table supplies the V and J calls and clone size; D and trimming were determined from the DNA. The sample consists of around 300,000 clones, about 91% of them appearing once. Per germline, CDR1 MNHEY and CDR2 SMNVEV (reference sequence). This CDR3 comprises 15 residues. With 3 bases removed from V and 0 bases from J, the gap between germline ends came to 9 bases.

This rearrangement joins TRBV27 to TRBJ2-4, with a possible D match to TRBD1 (5 bases). The specimen was peripheral blood. The TCR sequence derives from a woman aged 25 to 39 with COVID-19, enrolled during active disease. CDR3 sequence: CASSFVGRAKNIQYF. The CDR3 DNA follows: TGTGCCAGCAGTTTCGTGGGGCGAGCCAAAAACATTCAGTACTTC.